The TCR beta chain under discussion was sequenced for a study of blood T cells in healthy people across ages. General observations from the study: Roughly linear declines in TCR beta diversity per million T cells occurred with age. Percentage of naive T cells showed a strong correlation with TCR beta diversity. Unsorted PBMC input precluded a conclusive naive versus antigen-experienced comparison.

As concerns this clonotype: What it recognizes is unknown.

With a J-beta primer mix and a sample-barcoded 5' primer, a second PCR ran roughly 6 to 11 cycles. TCRdb reanalysed the 5' RACE reads using MiXCR and keeps one entry per CDR3 protein. The sample includes about 1,800,000 distinct CDR3 sequences, approximately 28% of them seen just once. The material sequenced was blood. The TCR was taken from a woman in her 30s in good health.

This CDR3 reads CASSVPGTTEGEQYF. CDR3 DNA: TGTGCCAGCAGCGTCCCTGGTACGACAGAAGGGGAGCAGTACTTC. The chain carries TRBV9 and TRBJ2-7; a possible D gene is TRBD1 (5 bases). V was cut by 2 bases and J by 7 bases, with 19 bases left in between. The CDR3 is 15 residues long. Germline V gene lookup returns CDR1 SGDLS and CDR2 YYNGEE.